This is a list of T cell receptor beta chains from one sample in a study of early T cells in non-severe SARS-CoV-2 infection. One entry per CDR3 protein, called by TCRdb with MiXCR from the 5' RACE reads. This table holds 70,000 to 75,000 distinct CDR3 sequences, 12% found once. The sequenced sample consisted of whole blood. All receptors come from an adult who was a healthcare worker with PCR-confirmed SARS-CoV-2 infection or an uninfected control (not recorded which). Each CDR3 is given with its conserved first and last residue. Each record gives: CDR3 DNA, CDR3 protein, V gene, D gene, J gene, clone size. A D gene is named only where the DNA matches it firmly. For some rows the clone size is stated as once, few or many, or as a class when expanded; others skip it.

CDR3 DNA: TGTGCCAGCAGGGAGAGGGAAGGCACTGAAGCTTTCTTT
CDR3 protein: CASREREGTEAFF
V gene: TRBV2
D gene: NA
J gene: TRBJ1-1
clone size: NA

CDR3 DNA: TGCAGCTGTGTTATCTCTGGGGCCAACGTCCTGACTTTC
CDR3 protein: CSCVISGANVLTF
V gene: TRBV29-1
D gene: NA
J gene: TRBJ2-6
clone size: many

CDR3 DNA: TGTGCCAGCAGCTTAGTTCAGAGGGTGTTCGAGACCCAGTACTTC
CDR3 protein: CASSLVQRVFETQYF
V gene: TRBV7-9
D gene: NA
J gene: TRBJ2-5
clone size: few

CDR3 DNA: TGTGCCAGCAGATTGACTAGCGGGTACGAGCAGTACTTC
CDR3 protein: CASRLTSGYEQYF
V gene: TRBV11-2
D gene: TRBD2
J gene: TRBJ2-7
clone size: NA

CDR3 DNA: TGTGCCAGCAGAGCAGGGGTCGGGTATGGCTACACCTTC
CDR3 protein: CASRAGVGYGYTF
V gene: TRBV9
D gene: NA
J gene: TRBJ1-2
clone size: many

CDR3 DNA: TGTGCCAGCAGCTCGCTAGGAACCTACAATGAGCAGTTCTTC
CDR3 protein: CASSSLGTYNEQFF
V gene: TRBV5-4
D gene: NA
J gene: TRBJ2-1
clone size: NA

CDR3 DNA: TGTGCCAGCAGGGGGGAGATTGAGCAGTTCTTC
CDR3 protein: CASRGEIEQFF
V gene: TRBV28
D gene: NA
J gene: TRBJ2-1
clone size: few

CDR3 DNA: TGTGCCATCAGTGAGGCGAGGAGCTCCTACGAGCAGTACTTC
CDR3 protein: CAISEARSSYEQYF
V gene: TRBV10-3
D gene: NA
J gene: TRBJ2-7
clone size: many

CDR3 DNA: TGCAGTGCTAGTAAGGGACTAGCCATTCCTAATGAGCAGTTCTTC
CDR3 protein: CSASKGLAIPNEQFF
V gene: TRBV20-1
D gene: TRBD2
J gene: TRBJ2-1
clone size: many

CDR3 DNA: TGTGCCAGCAGCTTAGTGACCGGGGAGCTGTTTTTT
CDR3 protein: CASSLVTGELFF
V gene: TRBV7-9
D gene: NA
J gene: TRBJ2-2
clone size: NA

CDR3 DNA: TGTGCCAGCAGCCCCGGGACTAGCGTGCCCCAGTACTTC
CDR3 protein: CASSPGTSVPQYF
V gene: TRBV7-2
D gene: TRBD2
J gene: TRBJ2-5
clone size: NA

CDR3 DNA: TGCAGCGTTAGACAGAACTACTACGAGCAGTACTTC
CDR3 protein: CSVRQNYYEQYF
V gene: TRBV29-1
D gene: NA
J gene: TRBJ2-7
clone size: NA

CDR3 DNA: TGTGCCAGCAGTAAAGGGACATACGAGCAGTACTTC
CDR3 protein: CASSKGTYEQYF
V gene: TRBV7-9
D gene: NA
J gene: TRBJ2-7
clone size: many

CDR3 DNA: TGTGCCAGCAGCCAATACTCAGGGGGGGCCTCCTACAATGAGCAGTTCTTC
CDR3 protein: CASSQYSGGASYNEQFF
V gene: TRBV14
D gene: NA
J gene: TRBJ2-1
clone size: NA

CDR3 DNA: TGCAGCGTTGAAGGGGGTAGCGGGAGGATCAATGAGCAGTTCTTC
CDR3 protein: CSVEGGSGRINEQFF
V gene: TRBV29-1
D gene: TRBD2
J gene: TRBJ2-1
clone size: NA

CDR3 DNA: TGTGCCAGCAGCTTGCGCGTCTTAGCGGGGGGCACAGATACGCAGTATTTT
CDR3 protein: CASSLRVLAGGTDTQYF
V gene: TRBV5-4
D gene: TRBD2
J gene: TRBJ2-3
clone size: many

CDR3 DNA: TGTGCCTGGAGCCTATCCCCGGGCTACACCTTC
CDR3 protein: CAWSLSPGYTF
V gene: TRBV30
D gene: NA
J gene: TRBJ1-2
clone size: few

CDR3 DNA: TGTGCCAGCAGCTCCTCCCTTACCGAGCGGGGGAGCTCCTACAATGAGCAGTTCTTC
CDR3 protein: CASSSSLTERGSSYNEQFF
V gene: TRBV27
D gene: TRBD2
J gene: TRBJ2-1
clone size: NA

CDR3 DNA: TGCGCCAGCAGCTGGGACAGGGCCTACGAGCAGTACTTC
CDR3 protein: CASSWDRAYEQYF
V gene: TRBV5-1
D gene: TRBD1
J gene: TRBJ2-7
clone size: few

CDR3 DNA: TGTGCCAGCGGGAGGGGGTTAGGTACAGATACGCAGTATTTT
CDR3 protein: CASGRGLGTDTQYF
V gene: TRBV7-8
D gene: NA
J gene: TRBJ2-3
clone size: many

CDR3 DNA: TGTGCCAGCAGTTTATTGGGGGGCGCGTCGACAGATACGCAGTATTTT
CDR3 protein: CASSLLGGASTDTQYF
V gene: TRBV28
D gene: NA
J gene: TRBJ2-3
clone size: few

CDR3 DNA: TGCAGTGCTAGTCCCGGGGACGAGCAGTACTTC
CDR3 protein: CSASPGDEQYF
V gene: TRBV20-1
D gene: NA
J gene: TRBJ2-7
clone size: NA

CDR3 DNA: TGTGCCAGCAGTTACTCGTTACGTCCGGAGGCTGAAGCTTTCTTT
CDR3 protein: CASSYSLRPEAEAFF
V gene: TRBV6-2/TRBV6-3
D gene: NA
J gene: TRBJ1-1
clone size: NA

CDR3 DNA: TGTGCCAGCAGTTTTTCTTGGGCAGGGTCCTTGTACGAGCAGTACTTC
CDR3 protein: CASSFSWAGSLYEQYF
V gene: TRBV27
D gene: NA
J gene: TRBJ2-7
clone size: many

CDR3 DNA: TGTGCCAGCAGTCCTCGACTAGCGGGCCCAGATACGCAGTATTTT
CDR3 protein: CASSPRLAGPDTQYF
V gene: TRBV27
D gene: TRBD2
J gene: TRBJ2-3
clone size: NA

CDR3 DNA: TGTGCCAGCAGTGCCCCGGGACCACCCTACGAGCAGTACTTC
CDR3 protein: CASSAPGPPYEQYF
V gene: TRBV28
D gene: NA
J gene: TRBJ2-7
clone size: NA

CDR3 DNA: TGTGCCAGCAGGCCTGGACGCGGAGGCTACACCTTC
CDR3 protein: CASRPGRGGYTF
V gene: TRBV6-6
D gene: NA
J gene: TRBJ1-2
clone size: few

CDR3 DNA: TGCAGCGTTGCCCCTCATGAGCAGTTCTTC
CDR3 protein: CSVAPHEQFF
V gene: TRBV29-1
D gene: NA
J gene: TRBJ2-1
clone size: NA

CDR3 DNA: TGCGCCAGCAGCCTTGACATTAACACTGAAGCTTTCTTT
CDR3 protein: CASSLDINTEAFF
V gene: TRBV5-1
D gene: NA
J gene: TRBJ1-1
clone size: many

CDR3 DNA: TGCAGGCCGGGGCCCTATGGCTACACCTTC
CDR3 protein: CRPGPYGYTF
V gene: TRBV20-1
D gene: NA
J gene: TRBJ1-2
clone size: few

CDR3 DNA: TGCAGCGAAACTAGCGGGAGTAACAATGAGCAGTTCTTC
CDR3 protein: CSETSGSNNEQFF
V gene: TRBV29-1
D gene: TRBD2
J gene: TRBJ2-1
clone size: once

CDR3 DNA: TGTGCCTGGAGTCATGCTACAGGGGGCGCGGGTCAGCCCCAGCATTTT
CDR3 protein: CAWSHATGGAGQPQHF
V gene: TRBV30
D gene: TRBD1
J gene: TRBJ1-5
clone size: many

CDR3 DNA: TGCAGTGCTGATAGGAGCGGACCTTACAATGAGCAGTTCTTC
CDR3 protein: CSADRSGPYNEQFF
V gene: TRBV20-1
D gene: NA
J gene: TRBJ2-1
clone size: few

CDR3 DNA: TGTGCCAGCAGCTGGGACAGGGCGAACACTGAAGCTTTCTTT
CDR3 protein: CASSWDRANTEAFF
V gene: TRBV5-4
D gene: TRBD1
J gene: TRBJ1-1
clone size: many

CDR3 DNA: TGTGCCAGCAGCGTCAGCCTGCCTGGGGAGCAGTACTTC
CDR3 protein: CASSVSLPGEQYF
V gene: TRBV7-8
D gene: NA
J gene: TRBJ2-7
clone size: NA

CDR3 DNA: TGCAGCGCCGGCTGGACAGCGACTGAAGCTTTCTTT
CDR3 protein: CSAGWTATEAFF
V gene: TRBV29-1
D gene: NA
J gene: TRBJ1-1
clone size: many

CDR3 DNA: TGCAGCGTTGAAGGACCCGACGGTTACAATGAGCAGTTCTTC
CDR3 protein: CSVEGPDGYNEQFF
V gene: TRBV29-1
D gene: NA
J gene: TRBJ2-1
clone size: NA

CDR3 DNA: TGCAGCGTTGCTGCTAGCGGGAGTAACATTCAGTACTTC
CDR3 protein: CSVAASGSNIQYF
V gene: TRBV29-1
D gene: TRBD2
J gene: TRBJ2-4
clone size: many

CDR3 DNA: TGTGCCAGCACCCTAGGGACAGGAAGAGGCGAGCAGTACTTC
CDR3 protein: CASTLGTGRGEQYF
V gene: TRBV6-6
D gene: TRBD1
J gene: TRBJ2-7
clone size: NA

CDR3 DNA: TGCAGCGTTGAAGATCCGTCAGGGGAAGAGACCCAGTACTTC
CDR3 protein: CSVEDPSGEETQYF
V gene: TRBV29-1
D gene: NA
J gene: TRBJ2-5
clone size: NA

CDR3 DNA: TGCGCCAGCAGAGTAGGCGTCAATGAGCAGTTCTTC
CDR3 protein: CASRVGVNEQFF
V gene: TRBV5-1
D gene: NA
J gene: TRBJ2-1
clone size: few

CDR3 DNA: TGTGCCAGCACATGGGGCGGGTTTGGCACAGATACGCAGTATTTT
CDR3 protein: CASTWGGFGTDTQYF
V gene: TRBV13
D gene: NA
J gene: TRBJ2-3
clone size: few

CDR3 DNA: TGTGCCAGCAGCTTCCGTAATGAAAAACTGTTTTTT
CDR3 protein: CASSFRNEKLFF
V gene: TRBV7-2
D gene: NA
J gene: TRBJ1-4
clone size: NA

CDR3 DNA: TGTGCCAGCATCGCAGGGACTGGCGGGCATTACTCCTACGAGCAGTACTTC
CDR3 protein: CASIAGTGGHYSYEQYF
V gene: TRBV28
D gene: NA
J gene: TRBJ2-7
clone size: NA

CDR3 DNA: TGTGCCAGCAGCTCTAGTGGCAAGCGGACTGACAATGAGCAGTTCTTC
CDR3 protein: CASSSSGKRTDNEQFF
V gene: TRBV7-6
D gene: NA
J gene: TRBJ2-1
clone size: few

CDR3 DNA: TGTGCCAGCAGCCCATGGGGACAGGGGGCGGCAGATACGCAGTATTTT
CDR3 protein: CASSPWGQGAADTQYF
V gene: TRBV7-9
D gene: TRBD1
J gene: TRBJ2-3
clone size: NA

CDR3 DNA: TGCAGCGTTAGAACAGGGGCTGGAACTGAAGCTTTCTTT
CDR3 protein: CSVRTGAGTEAFF
V gene: TRBV29-1
D gene: TRBD1
J gene: TRBJ1-1
clone size: many

CDR3 DNA: TGTGCCAGCAGCTTAAATTCGGGGACTAGCGGGAGTGAGCAGTTCTTC
CDR3 protein: CASSLNSGTSGSEQFF
V gene: TRBV7-3
D gene: TRBD2
J gene: TRBJ2-1
clone size: few

CDR3 DNA: TGTGCCAGCACCAGGAGGGACTTTAACACCGGGGAGCTGTTTTTT
CDR3 protein: CASTRRDFNTGELFF
V gene: TRBV5-4
D gene: NA
J gene: TRBJ2-2
clone size: few

CDR3 DNA: TGTGCCAGCAGGATAACAGGGGGGGAGACCCAGTACTTC
CDR3 protein: CASRITGGETQYF
V gene: TRBV6-5
D gene: TRBD1
J gene: TRBJ2-5
clone size: few

CDR3 DNA: TGTGCCAGCTCACCGGGGGGGCAGGAATATGGCTACACCTTC
CDR3 protein: CASSPGGQEYGYTF
V gene: TRBV18
D gene: NA
J gene: TRBJ1-2
clone size: NA